What follows are 14 T cell receptor beta chains derived from one specimen sequenced in a study of cytomegalovirus exposure and HLA in healthy donors (dated by TCRdb to about 2017). The method behind the library was the immunoSEQ multiplex PCR assay. For the multiplex PCR, a mixture combining 60 forward primers for TCR Vbeta segments and 13 reverse primers for TCR Jbeta segments was used. TCRdb's version of the immuneACCESS table is confined to in-frame rearrangements and falls short of the full clone set. An unresolved V gene accounts for under half of the shortfall where checked; the remainder is of unknown origin. The sample records 120,000 or so clones, 80% to 85% of which are singletons. Of the sample, just under 3% falls within the top ten clones. The source material was PBMCs. These receptors were obtained from a woman in her sixties in good health and CMV-seropositive.

CDR3 sequence: CASGRTSSYNEQFF. The CDR3 DNA reads TGTGCTAGTGGCAGGACTAGCTCCTACAATGAGCAGTTCTTC. V gene TRBV12-5 combines with J gene TRBJ2-1; TRBD2 matches 7 bases. Germline lookup yields CDR1 LGHNT and CDR2 FRNRAP. The CDR3 runs 14 residues. Trimming took 6 bases from V and 0 from J; bases not matched to a gene: 2.

This chain connects TRBV19 to TRBJ2-7; 8 bases map to TRBD1. CDR3 length equals 14 residues. The germline gives CDR1 LNHDA, CDR2 SQIVND (reference sequence). The V gene end was trimmed by 4 bases and the J gene end by 3 bases; junction bases not matched to a gene: 5. CDR3 residues: CASSTTGAGYEQYF. The CDR3 DNA is TGTGCCAGTAGTACGACAGGGGCCGGCTACGAGCAGTACTTC.

This sequence joins TRBV18 and TRBJ1-4; 7 bases align to TRBD1. The CDR3 is made up of 15 amino acids. Germline V gene lookup returns CDR1 KGHSH and CDR2 LQKENI. Losses at the gene ends were 1 base for V and 6 bases for J; bases not matched to a gene: 5. CDR3 loop: CASSPRFQGDEKLFF. In nucleotides, the CDR3 is TGTGCCAGCTCACCACGCTTCCAGGGGGATGAAAAACTGTTTTTT.

The chain has TRBV10-3 and TRBJ1-2; D not resolved. Germline CDR1 ENHRY, CDR2 SYGVKD. Trimming shortened V by 8 bases and J by 7 bases, and 20 bases separated the two germline ends. The CDR3 length is 14 residues. The CDR3 here is CAIQERGMFSGYTF. For the CDR3, the DNA is TGTGCCATCCAGGAGAGAGGGATGTTCTCTGGCTACACCTTC.

This chain uses TRBV7-2 with TRBJ2-1, with TRBD2 matching over 14 bases. CDR3 length: 15 residues. Germline V gives CDR1 SGHTA, CDR2 FQGNSA. The V gene end was trimmed by 4 bases and the J gene end by 9 bases; junction bases not matched to a gene: 5. CDR3 protein: CASSYATSGRGEQFF. CDR3 nucleotide sequence: TGTGCCAGCAGCTACGCGACTAGCGGGAGGGGTGAGCAGTTCTTC.

This clone was observed a handful of times. This rearrangement joins TRBV4-2 to TRBJ2-1; TRBD2 agrees at 8 bases. Looked up from germline, CDR1 is LGHNA and CDR2 is YNFKEQ. The CDR3 consists of 18 residues. Unmatched junction bases numbered 15, after V lost 1 base and J lost 7 bases. The CDR3 DNA reads as TGTGCCAGCAGCCAAGTCCTCCGCGGGAGGCAGCTACAGAATGAGCAGTTCTTC. This encodes CASSQVLRGRQLQNEQFF.

The V call is TRBV7-3, the J call TRBJ2-6, with D perhaps matching TRBD1 (7 bases). The V end lost 4 bases, the J end lost 7 bases, and 14 bases lay between the germline ends. This CDR3 has 15 amino acids. The V gene's germline CDR1 is SGHTA and CDR2 FQGTGA. The CDR3 DNA follows: TGTGCCAGCAGCTCCCCTCAGGGGGGAGCCAACGTCCTGACTTTC. This encodes CASSSPQGGANVLTF.

This rearrangement joins TRBV27 to TRBJ1-2; TRBD1 is a possible D gene (6 bases). Trimming shortened V by 5 bases and J by 4 bases, and 14 bases separated the two germline ends. Looked up from germline, CDR1 is MNHEY and CDR2 is SMNVEV (reference sequence). The CDR3 is made up of 14 amino acids. The CDR3 DNA sequence: TGTGCCAGCAGTACTCACAGGGACCCCTATGGCTACACCTTC. Its protein is CASSTHRDPYGYTF.

V and J are TRBV9 and TRBJ1-4, with no clear D. CDR1 and CDR2 (germline): SGDLS, YYNGEE. The CDR3 is made up of 14 amino acids. Trimming removed 4 bases at V and 3 bases at J, with 10 bases between. CDR3 amino acids: CASSPQTSNEKLFF. In nucleotides, the CDR3 is TGTGCCAGCAGCCCGCAGACATCTAATGAAAAACTGTTTTTT.

The chain has TRBV7-2 and TRBJ2-7; 9 nucleotides match TRBD1. The CDR3 runs 13 residues. Germline values: CDR1 SGHTA, CDR2 FQGNSA. V trimming: 3 bases; J trimming: 6 bases; junction bases outside the gene matches: 3. The CDR3 DNA is TGTGCCAGCAGCTTTGGACAGGGGACCGAGCAGTACTTC. Translation: CASSFGQGTEQYF.

The gene calls are TRBV7-9 and TRBJ2-7; a possible D gene is TRBD2 (5 bases). V lost 4 bases, J lost 9 bases, and 16 bases lay in between. The CDR3 spans 13 residues. Germline V gene data show CDR1 as SEHNR and CDR2 as FQNEAQ (reference sequence). The CDR3 sequence: CASSSNEGGWQYF. The CDR3 nucleotides read TGTGCCAGCAGCTCCAACGAGGGTGGTTGGCAGTACTTC. The complete variable domain, with remaining parts taken from reference TRBV7-9 and TRBJ2-7, reads DTGVSQNPRHKITKRGQNVTFRCDPISEHNRLYWYRQTLGQGPEFLTYFQNEAQLEKSRLLSDRFSAERPKGSFSTLEIQRTEQGDSAMYLCASSSNEGGWQYFGPGTRLTVT.

This clone is a singleton in its sample. The CDR3 sequence is CASSFRDRDTEAFF. CDR3 DNA sequence: TGTGCCAGCAGTTTCCGAGACAGGGACACTGAAGCTTTCTTT. V is TRBV6-5 and J is TRBJ1-1; 7 bases agree with TRBD1. This CDR3 is built from 14 residues. The V segment lost 4 bases and the J segment 3 bases; nucleotides outside the gene matches: 5. Germline V gene lookup returns CDR1 MNHEY and CDR2 SVGAGI.

This sequence joins TRBV5-4 and TRBJ2-5, with 8 bases that match TRBD2. The better agreement between TRBJ2-7 and the DNA end casts doubt on the J call. The germline V gene has CDR1 SGHNT and CDR2 YYREEE (reference sequence). This CDR3 spans 14 amino acids. DNA of the CDR3: TGTGCCAGCAGCTTGTATAGCGGGACACACGAGCAGTACTTC. Residues: CASSLYSGTHEQYF.

This chain uses TRBV28 with TRBJ2-1, with 9 nucleotides matching TRBD2. V was pared by 3 bases and J by 10 bases, with 1 base of the junction left unmatched. The CDR3 consists of 12 residues. The germline CDR1 and CDR2 sequences are MDHEN and SYDVKM. The CDR3: CASSFLAGEQFF. The CDR3 DNA is TGTGCCAGCAGTTTCCTAGCGGGGGAGCAGTTCTTC.